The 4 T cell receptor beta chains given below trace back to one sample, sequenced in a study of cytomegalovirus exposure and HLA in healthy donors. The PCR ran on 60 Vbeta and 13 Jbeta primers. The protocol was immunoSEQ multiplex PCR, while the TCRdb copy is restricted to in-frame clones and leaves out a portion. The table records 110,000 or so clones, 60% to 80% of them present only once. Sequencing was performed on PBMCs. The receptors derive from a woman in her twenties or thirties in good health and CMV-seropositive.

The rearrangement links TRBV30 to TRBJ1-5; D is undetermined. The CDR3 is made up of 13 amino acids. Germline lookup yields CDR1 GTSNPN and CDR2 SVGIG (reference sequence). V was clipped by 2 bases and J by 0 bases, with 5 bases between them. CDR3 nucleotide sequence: TGTGCCTGGAGTCCGAGTAGCAATCAGCCCCAGCATTTT. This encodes CAWSPSSNQPQHF.

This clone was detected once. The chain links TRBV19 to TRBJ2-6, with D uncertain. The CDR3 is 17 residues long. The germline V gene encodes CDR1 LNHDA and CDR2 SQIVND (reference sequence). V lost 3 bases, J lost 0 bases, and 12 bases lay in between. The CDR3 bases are TGTGCCAGTAGTATCACCCGAGCAAACTCTGGGGCCAACGTCCTGACTTTC. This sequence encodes CASSITRANSGANVLTF.

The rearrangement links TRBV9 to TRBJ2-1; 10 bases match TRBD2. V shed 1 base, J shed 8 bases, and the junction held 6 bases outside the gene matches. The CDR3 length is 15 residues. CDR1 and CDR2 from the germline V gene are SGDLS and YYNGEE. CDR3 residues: CASSVTSGMRYEQFF. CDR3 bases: TGTGCCAGCAGCGTAACTAGCGGGATGCGGTATGAGCAGTTCTTC. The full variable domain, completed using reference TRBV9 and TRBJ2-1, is DSGVTQTPKHLITATGQRVTLRCSPRSGDLSVYWYQQSLDQGLQFLIQYYNGEERAKGNILERFSAQQFPDLHSELNLSSLELGDSALYFCASSVTSGMRYEQFFGPGTRLTVL.

This CDR3 reads CAWSVDIGNQPQHF. CDR3 bases: TGTGCCTGGAGTGTGGACATAGGCAATCAGCCCCAGCATTTT. The V call is TRBV30, the J call TRBJ1-5; D may be TRBD1 (5 bases). Looked up from germline, CDR1 is GTSNPN and CDR2 is SVGIG (reference sequence). CDR3 length equals 14 residues. Trimming cost V 0 bases and J 2 bases, with 8 bases left between them.